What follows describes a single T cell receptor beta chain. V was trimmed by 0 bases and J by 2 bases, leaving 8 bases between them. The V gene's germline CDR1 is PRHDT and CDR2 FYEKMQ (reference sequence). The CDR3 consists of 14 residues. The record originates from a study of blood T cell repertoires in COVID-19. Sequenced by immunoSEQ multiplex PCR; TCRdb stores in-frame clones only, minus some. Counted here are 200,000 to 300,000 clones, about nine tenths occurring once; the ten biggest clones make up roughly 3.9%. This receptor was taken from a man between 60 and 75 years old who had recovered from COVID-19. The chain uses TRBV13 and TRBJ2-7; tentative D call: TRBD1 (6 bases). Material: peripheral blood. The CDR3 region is CASSLGRTAYEQYF. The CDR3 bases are TGTGCCAGCAGCTTAGGCCGGACAGCCTACGAGCAGTACTTC.